This TCR beta chain stems from a study of CD8+CD57+ T cells in acquired aplastic anemia. Study context: When averaged, DNA from sorted CD4+ and CD8+ cells came to around 3.1 ug. Researchers reported that healthy donors averaged about 11 million reads for CD4+ cells.

Genomic DNA acted as the template from which TCR beta VDJ combination and CDR3 sequence profiling were carried out. MiXCR was run by TCRdb on the reads, yielding one entry per CDR3 protein. The data hold a few hundred thousand distinct CDR3 sequences, with around 60% observed a single time. This CDR3 contains 13 residues. V lost 4 bases to trimming and J lost 5 bases, with 11 bases between them. The germline CDR1 and CDR2 sequences are SGHVT and SQSDAQ. The source is a human donor in good health. V gene TRBV7-4 combines with J gene TRBJ2-5; perhaps TRBD2 as D (6 bases). What was sequenced was sorted CD4+, CD8+, or CD8+CD57+ T cells (not recorded which) from PBMCs. CDR3 sequence (DNA): TGTGCCAGCAGCTCCCAGGGAGGCGAGACCCAGTACTTC. Residues: CASSSQGGETQYF.